This entry lists 13 T cell receptor beta chains sequenced from one sample in a study of blood T cell repertoires in COVID-19. Here immunoSEQ multiplex PCR was the method, and the copy in TCRdb shows in-frame clones only, minus some. The sample has more than 200,000 clones; around nine tenths are singletons. The specimen was peripheral blood. The source of these receptors is a woman aged 60-75 years with COVID-19, enrolled during active disease.

The chain is built from TRBV18 and TRBJ2-7; 7 bases align to TRBD1. The CDR3 runs 13 residues. Germline CDR1 reads KGHSH; CDR2 reads LQKENI. V lost 2 bases to trimming and J lost 2 bases; unmatched junction nucleotides: 0. The CDR3 loop reads CASSPDRAYEQYF. Here the CDR3 DNA reads TGTGCCAGCTCACCAGACAGGGCCTACGAGCAGTACTTC.

The chain employs TRBV3-1 (or the pseudogene TRBV3-2) and TRBJ1-4, with D unresolved. Germline lookup yields CDR1 LGHDT and CDR2 YNNKEL (reference sequence). The ends were cut back, 1 base at V and 12 bases at J, with 12 bases in the middle. CDR3 size: 13 residues. CDR3 DNA sequence: TGTGCCAGCAGCCAAGTCGAGGCGGTGCAACTGTTTTTT. Amino acid sequence: CASSQVEAVQLFF.

This sequence joins TRBV7-2 and TRBJ2-7, with 7 bases that match TRBD2. The J segment lost 2 bases and the V segment lost 4 bases, leaving 5 bases of the junction unmatched. Per the germline V gene, CDR1 is SGHTA and CDR2 is FQGNSA. CDR3 length: 14 residues. The CDR3 DNA reads as TGTGCCAGCAGCTCCTTAGCGGGCACCTACGAGCAGTACTTC. Translated: CASSSLAGTYEQYF.

V and J are TRBV24-1 and TRBJ1-4; TRBD1 matches at 11 bases. Germline V gene sequence: CDR1 KGHDR, CDR2 SFDVKD. V was clipped by 4 bases and J by 5 bases; unmatched bases: 2. The CDR3 is made up of 15 amino acids. DNA of the CDR3: TGTGCCACCAGTGACCGGGACAGGGGGAATGAAAAACTGTTTTTT. Encoded protein: CATSDRDRGNEKLFF.

The CDR3 DNA is TGTGCCATCACCCCTGGACAGAATTCACCCCTCCACTTT. It is translated as CAITPGQNSPLHF. The chain uses TRBV10-3 and TRBJ1-6; D possibly corresponds to TRBD1 (6 bases). This CDR3 contains 13 residues. Between the trimmed V and J ends, which lost 7 bases and 7 bases, there was a span of 11 bases. CDR1 and CDR2 from the germline V gene are ENHRY and SYGVKD.

The V gene is TRBV6-6, the J gene TRBJ2-2, with 7 bases lining up with TRBD1. The CDR3 totals 17 residues. Trimming took 5 bases from V and 0 from J; bases not matched to a gene: 9. In germline, CDR1 is MNHNY, CDR2 SVGAGI (reference sequence). The CDR3 loop reads CASSRPTGAANTGELFF. The CDR3 DNA is TGTGCCAGCAGTCGACCTACAGGGGCTGCGAACACCGGGGAGCTGTTTTTT.

The chain recombines TRBV5-6 with TRBJ1-2, with D perhaps matching TRBD1 (5 bases). CDR1 and CDR2 (germline): SGHDT, YYEEEE. Deletions cut 5 bases from V and 3 bases from J, with 20 bases between. The length of the CDR3 is 16 residues. The CDR3: CASSFGTGGSHYGYTF. CDR3 nucleotide sequence: TGTGCCAGCAGTTTCGGGACGGGCGGGAGTCACTATGGCTACACCTTC. Variable domain in full (rest from reference TRBV5-6 and TRBJ1-2): DAGVTQSPTHLIKTRGQQVTLRCSPKSGHDTVSWYQQALGQGPQFIFQYYEEEERQRGNFPDRFSGHQFPNYSSELNVNALLLGDSALYLCASSFGTGGSHYGYTFGSGTRLTVV.

The V call is TRBV7-9, the J call TRBJ2-2, with unresolved D. Trimming stripped 7 bases from V and 1 base from J, with 10 bases between. The V gene's germline CDR1 is SEHNR and CDR2 FQNEAQ (reference sequence). This CDR3 is built from 14 residues. The CDR3, as DNA: TGTGCCAGCACCCCCGGTCGGAACACCGGGGAGCTGTTTTTT. Encoded protein: CASTPGRNTGELFF.

This clone was seen more than once but under ten times. The chain uses TRBV9 and TRBJ2-3, with 8 bases that match TRBD2. Germline assignment: CDR1 SGDLS and CDR2 YYNGEE. The CDR3 contains 17 residues. Trimming cost V 4 bases and J 0 bases; bases outside gene matches: 10. In DNA, the CDR3 is TGTGCCAGCAGCCTACGGGGGGCTAGCGGGAGCACAGATACGCAGTATTTT. Its protein product is CASSLRGASGSTDTQYF.

The chain links TRBV30 to TRBJ1-4, with D unclear. Per germline, CDR1 GTSNPN and CDR2 SVGIG (reference sequence). V was clipped by 4 bases and J by 8 bases, with 14 bases between them. The CDR3 covers 13 residues. The CDR3 DNA sequence: TGTGCCTGGATACACGGCCGAGGGGAAAAACTGTTTTTT. Protein sequence: CAWIHGRGEKLFF. The full variable domain, its missing parts supplied by reference TRBV30 and TRBJ1-4, is SQTIHQWPATLVQPVGSPLSLECTVEGTSNPNLYWYRQAAGRGLQLLFYSVGIGQISSEVPQNLSASRPQDRQFILSSKKLLLSDSGFYLCAWIHGRGEKLFFGSGTQLSVL.

The V and J genes are TRBV25-1 and TRBJ2-2; 10 bases align to TRBD2. This CDR3 has 16 amino acids. The V segment lost 4 bases and the J segment 7 bases; nucleotides outside the gene matches: 9. Looked up from germline, CDR1 is MGHDK and CDR2 is SYGVNS. CDR3 in amino acids: CASSAPSGSSVGELFF. CDR3 DNA: TGTGCCAGCAGTGCCCCTAGCGGGAGTAGCGTCGGGGAGCTGTTTTTT.

For this clone: The sample carries other DNA sequences with the same CDR3. CDR3 region: CASSLAGTGELFF. CDR3 nucleotide sequence: TGCGCCAGCAGCTTGGCGGGAACCGGGGAGCTGTTTTTT. The V call is TRBV5-1, the J call TRBJ2-2; D might be TRBD2 (5 bases). CDR1 is SGHRS, CDR2 YFSETQ, per germline. The ends were cut back, 0 bases at V and 5 bases at J, with 5 bases in the middle. This CDR3 is built from 13 residues.

Notes on this clone: Other DNA sequences in this specimen translate into the identical CDR3. V and J are TRBV5-1 and TRBJ2-5, with a possible D match to TRBD2 (6 bases). The CDR3 runs to 14 residues. Germline assignment: CDR1 SGHRS and CDR2 YFSETQ. V shed 0 bases and J shed 2 bases, with 8 bases lying between them. The CDR3 nucleotides are TGCGCCAGCAGCTTGGTGGGGGGTCAAGAGACCCAGTACTTC. The encoded protein is CASSLVGGQETQYF.